This TCR beta chain originates from a study of OX40 agonist ivuxolimab in advanced cancers. Study in general: Those enrolled were 80% to 85% male, with a mean age of 60 years and ages from about 20 to 90.

Generated by immunoSEQ multiplex PCR, the TCRdb table keeps only in-frame clones and is missing some. This table holds around 75,000 clones, just under 90% found once. Comments on this clone: Its antigen remains unidentified.

Per germline, CDR1 LGHNA and CDR2 YNFKEQ. V lost 4 bases, J lost 0 bases, and 7 bases lay in between. This CDR3 is built from 14 residues. Study results and limitations: Circulating CD4+ and CD8+ T cells showed clonal expansion by week 6 at 0.1 to 3.0 mg/kg. The average count of expanded clones was higher among CD8+ T cells than among CD4+.

The sample was CD4+ or CD8+ T cells sorted from blood, taken in a trial of the OX40 agonist ivuxolimab. This rearrangement joins TRBV4-2 to TRBJ2-1; D possibly uses TRBD1 or TRBD2 (5 bases each). This sequence originates from an adult with an advanced solid tumor such as melanoma, head and neck, liver or kidney cancer. The CDR3 is CASSPGSSYNEQFF. The CDR3 coding sequence is TGTGCCAGCAGCCCAGGGAGCTCCTACAATGAGCAGTTCTTC.